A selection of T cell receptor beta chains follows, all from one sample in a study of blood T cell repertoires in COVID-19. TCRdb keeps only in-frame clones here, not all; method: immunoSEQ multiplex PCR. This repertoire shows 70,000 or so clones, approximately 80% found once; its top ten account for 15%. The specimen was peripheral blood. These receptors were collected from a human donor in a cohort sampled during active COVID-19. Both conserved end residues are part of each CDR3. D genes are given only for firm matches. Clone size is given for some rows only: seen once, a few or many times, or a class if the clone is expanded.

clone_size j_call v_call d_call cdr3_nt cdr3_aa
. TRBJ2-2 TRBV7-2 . TGTGCCAGCAGCTTAGGTCAGAACACCGGGGAGCTGTTTTTT CASSLGQNTGELFF
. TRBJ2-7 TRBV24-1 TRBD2 TGTGCCACCAGTGACGGACTAGCGGGTACCTACGAGCAGTACTTC CATSDGLAGTYEQYF
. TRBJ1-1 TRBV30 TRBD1 TGTGCCTGGACCATGACAGGGCTCAACACTGAAGCTTTCTTT CAWTMTGLNTEAFF
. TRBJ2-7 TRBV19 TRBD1 TGTGCCAGTAGTTTGGGTGGACAGGGGGGAGCCTCCTACGAGCAGTACTTC CASSLGGQGGASYEQYF
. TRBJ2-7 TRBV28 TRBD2 TGTGCCAGCATTACAGGGACACTAGCGGGGACCTACGAGCAGTACTTC CASITGTLAGTYEQYF
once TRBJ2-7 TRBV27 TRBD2 TGTGCCAGCAGGAGGACTAGCGGGGACTCCTACGAGCAGTACTTC CASRRTSGDSYEQYF
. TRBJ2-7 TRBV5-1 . TGCGCCAGCAGCCAGGACACGTACAACTCCTACGAGCAGTACTTC CASSQDTYNSYEQYF
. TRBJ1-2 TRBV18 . TGTGCCAGCTCACCAGAGGCAGGGGTGGTCTATGGCTACACCTTC CASSPEAGVVYGYTF
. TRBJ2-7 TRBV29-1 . TGCAGCGTATCGCGGACAGCCGCCTACGAGCAGTACTTC CSVSRTAAYEQYF
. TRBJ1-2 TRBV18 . TGTGCCAGCTCACCATCAGCGACAGGATTCTATGGCTACACCTTC CASSPSATGFYGYTF
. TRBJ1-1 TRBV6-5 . TGTGCCAGCAGTTACCCGGGGGGGAACACTGAAGCTTTCTTT CASSYPGGNTEAFF
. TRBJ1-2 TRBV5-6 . TGTGCCAGCAGCCCCCCTTGGCAGGGCCGCTATGGCTACACCTTC CASSPPWQGRYGYTF
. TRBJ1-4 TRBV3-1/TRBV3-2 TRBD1 TGTGCCAGCAGGCCCGGCTCGGGACAGAATGAAAAACTGTTTTTT CASRPGSGQNEKLFF
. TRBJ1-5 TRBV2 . TGTGCCAGCAGAGGGACTTCTAGCAATCAGCCCCAGCATTTT CASRGTSSNQPQHF
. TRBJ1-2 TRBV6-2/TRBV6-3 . TGTGCCAGCAGTTACAGGGAGAACTATGGCTACACCTTC CASSYRENYGYTF
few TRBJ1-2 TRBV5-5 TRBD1 TGTGCCAGCAGCCGGGACAGACAACTCAGCGGCTATGGCTACACCTTC CASSRDRQLSGYGYTF
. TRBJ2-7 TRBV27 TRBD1 TGTGCCAGCGGTCAGACAGGGGGCGTTTCCGAGCAGTACTTC CASGQTGGVSEQYF
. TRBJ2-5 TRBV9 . TGTGCCAGCAGCGTAGGAGGACAGCAAGAGACCCAGTACTTC CASSVGGQQETQYF
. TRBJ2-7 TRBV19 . TGTGCCAGTTTGGGGGGAAACTCCTACGAGCAGTACTTC CASLGGNSYEQYF
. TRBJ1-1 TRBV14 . TGTGCCAGCAGCCAAGATCTTGGAGGGAGTGCTTTCTTT CASSQDLGGSAFF
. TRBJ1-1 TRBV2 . TGTGCCAGCAGTACAGGGTCGAGCACTGAAGCTTTCTTT CASSTGSSTEAFF
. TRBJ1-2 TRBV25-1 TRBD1 TGTGCCAGCAGTGGGGGACAGGGGGCCTCTATCTATGGCTACACCTTC CASSGGQGASIYGYTF
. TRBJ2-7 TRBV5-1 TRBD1 TGCGCCAGCAGCTCCGGGACAGTGACCTACGAGCAGTACTTC CASSSGTVTYEQYF